A selection of T cell receptor beta chains follows, all from one sample in a study of T-cell reconstitution after alpha-beta-depleted transplantation in children. TCRdb redid the calling of the PCR reads with MiXCR, one entry per CDR3 protein. The sample contains just under 350,000 distinct CDR3 sequences, around 15% of which appear only once. Here the sequenced sample was PBMCs, mostly from graft donor cells, taken 360 days after TCRalphabeta/CD19-depleted stem cell transplant. These receptors were collected from a male patient between 2 and 15 years old who had a stem cell transplant for acute lymphoblastic leukemia, so the T cells may come from the graft donor. Each CDR3 is given with its conserved first and last residue. The D gene is left open where the match is weak. Some rows mark clone size as missing; the rest say once, few, many or name a class of expanded clone.

CDR3 DNA	CDR3 protein	clone size	V gene	J gene	CDR3 length	D gene
TGCGCCAGCAGCGCCGGGACTAGCACAGATACGCAGTATTTT	CASSAGTSTDTQYF	many	TRBV5-1	TRBJ2-3	14	.
TGTGCCAGCAGCTTAGCAGCGGGAGTTTCCCGAGGCGAGCAGTACTTC	CASSLAAGVSRGEQYF	.	TRBV7-9	TRBJ2-7	16	TRBD2
TGTGCCAGCAGTTATTCACTAGCGGCAGTCTCCTACGAGCAGTACTTC	CASSYSLAAVSYEQYF	.	TRBV6-2/TRBV6-3	TRBJ2-7	16	TRBD2
TGCGCCAGCAGCCAAAGGAGAGTAGGACACGGGGGCAATGAGCAGTTCTTC	CASSQRRVGHGGNEQFF	.	TRBV4-3	TRBJ2-1	17	.
TGTGCCATCCGGGCCCTGAACACCGGGGAGCTGTTTTTT	CAIRALNTGELFF	few	TRBV10-3	TRBJ2-2	13	.
TGTGCCAGCAGCGACCCGCGACTAGCGAACACCGGGGAGCTGTTTTTT	CASSDPRLANTGELFF	few	TRBV14	TRBJ2-2	16	.
TGCAGTGCTAGAGTTGGGTGGACAGATACGCAGTATTTT	CSARVGWTDTQYF	few	TRBV20-1	TRBJ2-3	13	.
TGTGCCAGCAGCTCACCCCTCCGACAGGTCCTACAAGAGACCCAGTACTTC	CASSSPLRQVLQETQYF	.	TRBV7-9	TRBJ2-5	17	.
TGTGCCATCAGTGAGGCCTGGACAGAGCAGTACTTC	CAISEAWTEQYF	.	TRBV10-3	TRBJ2-7	12	.
TGTGCCAGCAGCGGCGGCACCTGGGGGGAGACCCAGTACTTC	CASSGGTWGETQYF	.	TRBV9	TRBJ2-5	14	.
TGTGCCAGCAGCGCACTAGCGGGAGGGGGAGATACGCAGTATTTT	CASSALAGGGDTQYF	few	TRBV7-2	TRBJ2-3	15	TRBD2
TGCGCCAGCAGCCTTTTAATAGCGGGTTCTCAGAATGAGCAGTTCTTC	CASSLLIAGSQNEQFF	few	TRBV5-1	TRBJ2-1	16	TRBD2
TGTGCCAGCAGCTTAGAGGGCCTAGACACAGATACGCAGTATTTT	CASSLEGLDTDTQYF	few	TRBV7-3	TRBJ2-3	15	.
TGTGCCAGCAGTGAGTGGACAGGTCTCCAGTACTTC	CASSEWTGLQYF	few	TRBV2	TRBJ2-5	12	TRBD1
TGCAGCGTTATCGGGACTAGCGCGTACAATGAGCAGTTCTTC	CSVIGTSAYNEQFF	.	TRBV29-1	TRBJ2-1	14	TRBD2
TGTGCCAGCAGTTTCGGGAGGGCCCCCTACAATGAGCAGTTCTTC	CASSFGRAPYNEQFF	few	TRBV12-3/TRBV12-4	TRBJ2-1	15	TRBD2
TGTGCCAGCAGTTTCATCAGGGGCTCTGGGGCCAACGTCCTGACTTTC	CASSFIRGSGANVLTF	.	TRBV12-3/TRBV12-4	TRBJ2-6	16	.
TGTGCCAGCAGTCGGGACGGGAACTATGGCTACACCTTC	CASSRDGNYGYTF	.	TRBV6-5	TRBJ1-2	13	.
TGTGCCAGCAGTTTAGAACTAGCAGCTGAGCAGTTCTTC	CASSLELAAEQFF	many	TRBV12-3/TRBV12-4	TRBJ2-1	13	.
TGCGCCAGCAGCCAAGATTCACAGGGGTTAACGGGCTACACCTTC	CASSQDSQGLTGYTF	.	TRBV4-1	TRBJ1-2	15	TRBD1
TGTGCCAGCAGCCAAGAAGTAAGAGGGGCCAACGTCCTGACTTTC	CASSQEVRGANVLTF	.	TRBV4-2	TRBJ2-6	15	.
TGCAGCGTTGAAGATCGGGGCAGGGGGAGAGGCTACACCTTC	CSVEDRGRGRGYTF	.	TRBV29-1	TRBJ1-2	14	TRBD1
TGTGCCAGCTCACCAATCGTGGGTGCCTACGAGCAGTACTTC	CASSPIVGAYEQYF	.	TRBV18	TRBJ2-7	14	.
TGTGCCAGCAGTTACGGGGGCCCCGGGGAGCTGTTTTTT	CASSYGGPGELFF	.	TRBV6-2/TRBV6-3	TRBJ2-2	13	.
TGCGCCAGCAGCGCCGCGACAGGGGTGGGGGCTGCTACGCAGTATTTT	CASSAATGVGAATQYF	few	TRBV5-1	TRBJ2-3	16	TRBD1
TGTGCCAGCTCAATCGATCGGGGCCAGTCTGAAAAACTGTTTTTT	CASSIDRGQSEKLFF	few	TRBV18	TRBJ1-4	15	.
TGTGCCAGCAGTTTGGACGCCCTGGGCCCTAATGCAACTAATGAAAAACTGTTTTTT	CASSLDALGPNATNEKLFF	many	TRBV7-8	TRBJ1-4	19	.
TGTGCCAGCAGCCCGAGAGCGGCGCTCTCCTACAATGAGCAGTTCTTC	CASSPRAALSYNEQFF	.	TRBV4-2	TRBJ2-1	16	.
TGTGCCAGCACCTATGTCGACAGTTTTCGAGAGACCCAGTACTTC	CASTYVDSFRETQYF	.	TRBV21-1	TRBJ2-5	15	.
TGTGCCAGCTCACCAGCAGGGGATCAGCCCCAGCATTTT	CASSPAGDQPQHF	.	TRBV18	TRBJ1-5	13	.
TGTGCCAGCAGTTTAACGACTAGCTCCTCCTACGAGCAGTACTTC	CASSLTTSSSYEQYF	few	TRBV12-3/TRBV12-4	TRBJ2-7	15	TRBD2